The 18 T cell receptor beta chains reported below all come from one sample, sequenced in a study of CD8+ T cells in alopecia areata. TCR sequencing used cDNA made by reverse transcription of extracted RNA. Assay: immunoSEQ multiplex PCR; the TCRdb copy retains only in-frame clones and omits some. Among about 180,000 clones listed, approximately 65% were seen once. The sample was CD8+ T cells sorted from blood, taken at week 0. Receptors originate from a human donor with alopecia areata.

The rearrangement links TRBV7-9 to TRBJ1-6; possible D gene TRBD1, 5 bases. This CDR3 contains 15 residues. Germline CDR1 is SEHNR and CDR2 is FQNEAQ (reference sequence). V was shortened by 3 bases and J by 14 bases, with 20 bases between the two germline ends. The CDR3 coding sequence is TGTGCCAGCAGCTTCGGACGGGGGATCAATTTGTCCCTCCACTTT. Its protein is CASSFGRGINLSLHF. Combining the CDR3 with reference TRBV7-9 and TRBJ1-6 gives the whole variable domain DTGVSQNPRHKITKRGQNVTFRCDPISEHNRLYWYRQTLGQGPEFLTYFQNEAQLEKSRLLSDRFSAERPKGSFSTLEIQRTEQGDSAMYLCASSFGRGINLSLHFGNGTRLTVT.

The chain recombines TRBV5-4 with TRBJ2-1; D is possibly TRBD2 (6 bases). The CDR3 runs to 15 residues. Trimming removed 0 bases from V and 7 bases from J, with 14 bases in between. Germline lookup yields CDR1 SGHNT and CDR2 YYREEE (reference sequence). CDR3 sequence: CASSLADLARNEQFF. The DNA for the CDR3 is TGTGCCAGCAGCTTGGCCGATCTAGCGCGGAATGAGCAGTTCTTC.

This clone was seen only a few times. V and J are TRBV4-1 and TRBJ1-2; D is perhaps TRBD1 (5 bases). The CDR3 runs 13 residues. Trimming took off 1 base at V and 8 bases at J, with 11 bases between the two ends. CDR1 is MGHRA, CDR2 YSYEKL, per germline. In nucleotides, the CDR3 is TGCGCCAGCAGCCAAGTGTCAGGGAAGGGCTACACCTTC. Its protein is CASSQVSGKGYTF.

J is TRBJ1-2 and V is TRBV27; 8 bases match TRBD1. CDR3 length: 15 residues. The germline CDR1 and CDR2 sequences are MNHEY and SMNVEV (reference sequence). V shed 5 bases and J 2 bases; nucleotides not matched to a gene: 7. The CDR3 DNA reads TGTGCCAGCAGTCACTCCTCAGGGGGCAACTATGGCTACACCTTC. This codes for CASSHSSGGNYGYTF.

Here the CDR3 reads CASSQVHSGPDEQYF. The CDR3 nucleotides are TGCGCCAGCAGCCAAGTTCATTCAGGGCCAGACGAGCAGTACTTC. V gene TRBV4-1 combines with J gene TRBJ2-7; maybe TRBD1 (5 bases). The CDR3 is 15 amino acids. Germline CDR1 and CDR2: MGHRA and YSYEKL. V lost 1 base and J lost 5, with 15 bases in between.

The chain couples TRBV29-1 to TRBJ2-1, with a possible D match to TRBD2 (7 bases). From germline, CDR1 is SQVTM and CDR2 ANQGSEA. Trimming removed 7 bases at V and 4 bases at J, with 14 bases between. CDR3 length equals 13 residues. Here the CDR3 reads CSGEGGQYNEQFF. The CDR3 DNA reads TGCAGCGGGGAGGGGGGACAATACAATGAGCAGTTCTTC.

The V gene is TRBV5-1, the J gene TRBJ2-1; a weak D match, TRBD1 (5 bases). Trimming took off 7 bases at V and 2 bases at J, with 25 bases between the two ends. The CDR3 runs 18 residues. In germline, CDR1 is SGHRS, CDR2 YFSETQ. CDR3 region: CASGYGQWKKETYNEQFF. The CDR3 DNA reads as TGCGCCAGCGGCTACGGACAATGGAAGAAGGAAACCTACAATGAGCAGTTCTTC.

The J gene is TRBJ2-4, the V gene TRBV27; D might be TRBD1 (5 bases). This CDR3 spans 13 amino acids. CDR1 is MNHEY, CDR2 SMNVEV, per germline (reference sequence). Trimming cost V 4 bases and J 4 bases, with 8 bases left between them. The CDR3 reads CASSYGAKNIQYF. The DNA for the CDR3 is TGTGCCAGCAGTTATGGGGCGAAAAACATTCAGTACTTC.

The chain uses TRBV7-6 and TRBJ2-3, with D unresolved. The germline V and J ends were trimmed by 5 bases and 5 bases, with 8 bases remaining between them. Per the germline V gene, CDR1 is SGHVS and CDR2 is FNYEAQ. The CDR3 runs 12 residues. For the CDR3, the DNA is TGTGCCAGCAGCCAAAGGAGAGATACGCAGTATTTT. Its protein is CASSQRRDTQYF. The variable domain in full, completed from reference TRBV7-6 and TRBJ2-3, reads GAGVSQSPRYKVTKRGQDVALRCDPISGHVSLYWYRQALGQGPEFLTYFNYEAQQDKSGLPNDRFSAERPEGSISTLTIQRTEQRDSAMYRCASSQRRDTQYFGPGTRLTVL.

The chain couples TRBV19 to TRBJ1-5; D remains ambiguous. Trimming took 3 bases from V and 2 from J, leaving 5 bases between them. Germline lookup yields CDR1 LNHDA and CDR2 SQIVND (reference sequence). The CDR3 runs 13 residues. CDR3 nucleotide sequence: TGTGCCAGTAGTATTTCGGGCAATCAGCCCCAGCATTTT. This codes for CASSISGNQPQHF. The variable domain in full, completed from reference TRBV19 and TRBJ1-5, reads DGGITQSPKYLFRKEGQNVTLSCEQNLNHDAMYWYRQDPGQGLRLIYYSQIVNDFQKGDIAEGYSVSREKKESFPLTVTSAQKNPTAFYLCASSISGNQPQHFGDGTRLSIL.

J is TRBJ2-1 and V is TRBV4-1, with a tentative D call TRBD2 (6 bases). The V gene's germline CDR1 is MGHRA and CDR2 YSYEKL. The CDR3 spans 18 residues. Trimming cost V 0 bases and J 4 bases, with 19 bases left between them. The CDR3 bases are TGCGCCAGCAGCCAAGAGCGGGGTGCAACAGGACCTTACAATGAGCAGTTCTTC. This encodes CASSQERGATGPYNEQFF.

As concerns this clone: Other DNA sequences in the sample encode the same CDR3. This sequence joins TRBV4-1 and TRBJ1-5; D call uncertain. The germline CDR1 and CDR2 sequences are MGHRA and YSYEKL. Trimming cost V 0 bases and J 2 bases, with 8 bases left between them. The CDR3 is 15 amino acids. For the CDR3, the DNA is TGCGCCAGCAGCCAAGATAGTCGGGGCAATCAGCCCCAGCATTTT. This translates into CASSQDSRGNQPQHF.

J is TRBJ1-2 and V is TRBV2, with TRBD1 identical over 11 bases. The germline V gene has CDR1 SNHLY and CDR2 FYNNEI. V lost 7 bases, J lost 4 bases, and 8 bases stayed unmatched. This CDR3 is 15 amino acids long. The CDR3 bases are TGTGCCAGCATAGGACAGGGGGCGCGGGGCTATGGCTACACCTTC. Its translation: CASIGQGARGYGYTF.

V gene TRBV2 combines with J gene TRBJ1-2; TRBD1 matches 7 bases. Trimming removed 6 bases from V and 5 bases from J; junction bases left unmatched: 3. Germline assignment: CDR1 SNHLY and CDR2 FYNNEI. The CDR3 extends over 12 amino acids. The CDR3 sequence is CASRGQTYGYTF. The CDR3 nucleotides are TGTGCCAGCAGGGGACAGACTTATGGCTACACCTTC.

This chain uses TRBV11-2 with TRBJ2-5; D may match TRBD1 or TRBD2 (5 bases each). Germline CDR1 and CDR2: SGHAT and FQNNGV. There are 13 residues in the CDR3. V was shortened by 3 bases and J by 8 bases, with 13 bases between the two germline ends. CDR3 residues: CASSLGRAYTQYF. The CDR3, as DNA: TGTGCCAGCAGCTTGGGGCGGGCCTATACCCAGTACTTC.

The rearrangement uses TRBV2 and TRBJ1-1, with D possibly matching TRBD1 (5 bases). The CDR3 runs to 12 residues. Germline values: CDR1 SNHLY, CDR2 FYNNEI. V dropped 4 bases and J dropped 9 bases, with 12 bases sitting between them. The CDR3, as DNA: TGTGCCAGCAGTGGGGGGGACTTGAAAGCTTTCTTT. Its protein product is CASSGGDLKAFF.

The chain has TRBV27 and TRBJ2-2; D gene ambiguous. Per germline, CDR1 MNHEY and CDR2 SMNVEV (reference sequence). The germline V and J ends were trimmed by 1 base and 2 bases, with 8 bases remaining between them. There are 15 residues in the CDR3. The CDR3 is CASSLLVDNTGELFF. CDR3 nucleotide sequence: TGTGCCAGCAGTTTATTAGTAGATAACACCGGGGAGCTGTTTTTT.

A single count supports this clone. The chain uses TRBV29-1 and TRBJ2-7; D gene unclear. Germline CDR1 reads SQVTM; CDR2 reads ANQGSEA. The CDR3 length is 14 residues. The V end was cut by 0 bases, the J end by 6 bases, with 15 bases between. The CDR3: CSVEDPLTPLEQYF. The CDR3 DNA reads TGCAGCGTTGAAGACCCGTTAACCCCTCTCGAGCAGTACTTC.